Below are 24 T cell receptor beta chains sequenced from a single sample in a study of vaccination and CD4 T cells after COVID-19. Their antigens remain unidentified. Scientists ran DNA taken from cultured CD4+ T cells through the Oncomine TCR Beta short-read assay for sequencing. TCRdb fed the PCR reads into MiXCR, producing one record per CDR3 protein. The data contain 20,000 to 30,000 distinct CDR3 sequences, approximately 67% of them seen just once; the ten biggest clones take up roughly 20%. Treatment reported: approximately 9-day PBMC culture with coronavirus spike peptide pools or control peptides (ViraFEST assay). The sequencing used CD4+ T cells from blood, cultured in vitro, collected after SARS-CoV-2 vaccination. Every receptor here comes from a human donor who received a COVID-19 vaccine.

Only a few counts were recorded for this clonotype. DNA for the CDR3: TGTGCCAGCAGTGTAAACAGGGTGGGCTACACCTTC. It is translated as CASSVNRVGYTF. The V call is TRBV2, the J call TRBJ1-2; D possibly corresponds to TRBD1 (6 bases). Looked up from germline, CDR1 is SNHLY and CDR2 is FYNNEI. The CDR3 sequence is 12 residues long. V dropped 4 bases and J dropped 8 bases, with 11 bases sitting between them. Based on the CDR3 plus reference TRBV2 and TRBJ1-2, the full variable domain is EPEVTQTPSHQVTQMGQEVILRCVPISNHLYFYWYRQILGQKVEFLVSFYNNEISEKSEIFDDQFSVERPDGSNFTLKIRSTKLEDSAMYFCASSVNRVGYTFGSGTRLTVV.

The CDR3 loop reads CASSPGGSTDTQYF. The CDR3 coding sequence is TGTGCCAGTAGCCCAGGGGGAAGCACAGATACGCAGTATTTT. This chain connects TRBV19 to TRBJ2-3, with TRBD1 matching 7 bases. Germline-derived CDR1 and CDR2 are LNHDA and SQIVND (reference sequence). With V trimmed by 6 bases and J by 0 bases, 3 bases remained unmatched. The CDR3 consists of 14 residues.

The sample holds a few counts of this clonotype. The CDR3 spells CASSLAIRGLGAFF. The CDR3 region has the DNA TGTGCCAGCAGTTTAGCAATCAGGGGGCTGGGAGCTTTCTTT. The chain has TRBV2 and TRBJ1-1; 8 bases fit TRBD1. V was pared by 5 bases and J by 10 bases, with 12 bases of the junction left unmatched. This CDR3 has 14 amino acids. The germline CDR1 and CDR2 sequences are SNHLY and FYNNEI.

This clonotype was found once. This chain joins TRBV18 and TRBJ2-5; D perhaps matches TRBD2 (5 bases). V was clipped by 3 bases and J by 5 bases, with 19 bases between them. CDR3 length: 16 residues. Germline CDR1 is KGHSH and CDR2 is LQKENI. CDR3 in amino acids: CASSPFESPSGETQYF. In DNA form, the CDR3 reads TGTGCCAGCTCACCGTTTGAGTCACCTTCGGGGGAGACCCAGTACTTC.

The J gene is TRBJ2-3, the V gene TRBV20-1, with TRBD1 matching 9 bases. Unmatched junction bases numbered 4, after V lost 4 bases and J lost 2 bases. The CDR3 is 14 residues long. CDR1 and CDR2 from the germline V gene are DFQATT and SNEGSKA (reference sequence). CDR3 loop: CSAIRTGVTDTQYF. Here the CDR3 DNA reads TGCAGTGCTATTAGGACAGGGGTCACAGATACGCAGTATTTT.

The genes are TRBV2 and TRBJ1-2, with 8 bases identical to TRBD1. Germline V lookup: CDR1 SNHLY, CDR2 FYNNEI. This CDR3 spans 13 amino acids. Trimming cost V 5 bases and J 4 bases; bases outside gene matches: 3. The CDR3 is CASSSGQGYGYTF. In nucleotides, the CDR3 is TGTGCCAGCAGTTCAGGACAGGGCTATGGCTACACCTTC.

This clonotype was detected only once. V is TRBV11-3 and J is TRBJ2-5; TRBD2 matches at 14 bases. The CDR3 spans 16 residues. CDR1 and CDR2 (germline): SGHNT, YENEEA. The V and J ends lost 5 bases and 5 bases, in that order; junction bases with no gene match: 7. Here the CDR3 DNA reads TGTGCCAGCAGCGCCCGACTAGCGGGGGGGCTGGAGACCCAGTACTTC. Amino acids: CASSARLAGGLETQYF.

The chain employs TRBV7-8 and TRBJ2-1, with D possibly called TRBD1 or TRBD2 (6 bases each). The length of the CDR3 is 15 residues. CDR1 is SGHVS, CDR2 FQNEAQ, per germline. The V and J ends lost 1 base and 2 bases respectively, with 9 bases between them. In DNA form, the CDR3 reads TGTGCCAGCAGCTTAGGGGGGGCGACCTACAATGAGCAGTTCTTC. Translated, it gives CASSLGGATYNEQFF.

This clonotype was picked up a small number of times. V and J are TRBV6-5 and TRBJ1-1; no clear D gene. Per the germline V gene, CDR1 is MNHEY and CDR2 is SVGAGI. V shed 2 bases and J shed 6 bases, with 19 bases lying between them. The CDR3 totals 16 residues. The CDR3 spells CASSYQTGREYAEAFF. The CDR3 DNA reads as TGTGCCAGCAGTTACCAAACCGGACGGGAATATGCTGAAGCTTTCTTT.

This clonotype was counted only a few times. V gene TRBV12-3 or TRBV12-4 combines with J gene TRBJ1-5; 8 bases are a match to TRBD1. V lost 4 bases, J lost 4 bases, and 3 bases stayed unmatched. The CDR3 is 14 amino acids. Here the CDR3 DNA reads TGTGCCAGCAGTTCTCGACAGGGGAATCAGCCCCAGCATTTT. It is translated as CASSSRQGNQPQHF.

This chain links TRBV5-5 with TRBJ2-3; TRBD2 aligns across 9 bases. This CDR3 contains 17 residues. Germline CDR1 reads SGHKS; CDR2 reads YYEKEE (reference sequence). The V gene end was trimmed by 4 bases and the J gene end by 4 bases; junction bases not matched to a gene: 13. The CDR3 bases are TGTGCCAGCAGCCCCAGGGGTAGCGGGGGAATTTCAGATACGCAGTATTTT. This encodes CASSPRGSGGISDTQYF.

V is TRBV6-5 and J is TRBJ2-7; tentatively, D is TRBD2 (5 bases). The V gene lost 2 bases and the J gene lost 1 base, with 9 bases spanning the gap. Germline assignment: CDR1 MNHEY and CDR2 SVGAGI. The CDR3 has 14 residues. DNA for the CDR3: TGTGCCAGCAGTTACGGGCGGGTGTCCTACGAGCAGTACTTC. This encodes CASSYGRVSYEQYF.

V and J are TRBV10-1 and TRBJ2-5; D is uncertain. The CDR3 contains 15 residues. V lost 7 bases and J 5 bases, leaving 20 bases between the germline ends. Germline V gene data show CDR1 as WNHNN and CDR2 as SYGVQD (reference sequence). The CDR3 loop reads CASTSPPLDPETQYF. CDR3 nucleotide sequence: TGCGCCAGCACCTCCCCCCCACTCGATCCGGAGACCCAGTACTTC.

This clonotype was picked up one time. V and J are TRBV29-1 and TRBJ1-1; no reliable D call. Trimming removed 6 bases at V and 8 bases at J, with 16 bases between. CDR3 size: 12 residues. Germline V CDR1 and CDR2: SQVTM, ANQGSEA. The CDR3 DNA reads as TGCAGCGTCGGTCCACCGGGCCCAGAAGCTTTCTTT. It yields the protein CSVGPPGPEAFF.

V gene TRBV20-1 combines with J gene TRBJ2-1; 13 bases agree with TRBD2. The CDR3 totals 18 residues. Germline V gene lookup returns CDR1 DFQATT and CDR2 SNEGSKA (reference sequence). V shed 4 bases and J 3 bases; nucleotides not matched to a gene: 12. The CDR3 protein is CSAISGTSGETIYNEQFF. CDR3 DNA sequence: TGCAGTGCTATCTCCGGGACTAGCGGGGAGACTATCTACAATGAGCAGTTCTTC.

The chain carries TRBV2 and TRBJ1-1; D is unresolved. The CDR3 loop spans 14 amino acids. Germline V CDR1 and CDR2: SNHLY, FYNNEI. Trimming took off 7 bases at V and 1 base at J, with 13 bases between the two ends. CDR3 residues: CASTGDTRNTEAFF. The CDR3 coding sequence is TGTGCCAGCACCGGTGACACACGGAACACTGAAGCTTTCTTT. The complete variable domain, with remaining parts taken from reference TRBV2 and TRBJ1-1, reads EPEVTQTPSHQVTQMGQEVILRCVPISNHLYFYWYRQILGQKVEFLVSFYNNEISEKSEIFDDQFSVERPDGSNFTLKIRSTKLEDSAMYFCASTGDTRNTEAFFGQGTRLTVV.

V and J are TRBV20-1 and TRBJ2-7, with 9 positions matching TRBD2. The CDR3 spans 14 residues. The V gene's germline CDR1 is DFQATT and CDR2 SNEGSKA (reference sequence). Trimming at V came to 6 bases and at J to 5 bases, leaving 11 bases not matched to a gene. CDR3 in DNA: TGCAGTGCAACGGGAGCGGGGGGCTTAAACGAGCAGTACTTC. It is translated as CSATGAGGLNEQYF.

The chain uses TRBV6-2 or TRBV6-3 and TRBJ2-3; D is possibly TRBD1 or TRBD2 (5 bases each). Germline lookup yields CDR1 MNHEY and CDR2 SVGEGT. This CDR3 spans 15 amino acids. Trimming removed 2 bases from V and 1 base from J, with 10 bases in between. CDR3 residues: CASSYEGPRTDTQYF. In DNA form, the CDR3 reads TGTGCCAGCAGTTACGAGGGGCCACGCACAGATACGCAGTATTTT.

The sample holds one count of this clonotype. The genes are TRBV24-1 and TRBJ1-2; a possible D gene is TRBD1 (5 bases). From germline, CDR1 is KGHDR and CDR2 SFDVKD. Between the trimmed V and J ends, which lost 4 bases and 4 bases, there was a span of 15 bases. The CDR3 length is 15 residues. The CDR3 loop is CATSDPFTGIYGYTF. CDR3 DNA: TGTGCCACCAGTGACCCCTTTACAGGAATCTATGGCTACACCTTC.

The chain uses TRBV5-1 and TRBJ2-7, with 7 bases matching TRBD1. Trimming at V came to 2 bases and at J to 3 bases, leaving 8 bases not matched to a gene. The length of the CDR3 is 15 residues. Germline-derived CDR1 and CDR2 are SGHRS and YFSETQ. CDR3 amino acids: CASSLGQALFYEQYF. The CDR3 bases are TGCGCCAGCAGCTTAGGACAGGCGCTATTCTACGAGCAGTACTTC.

This clonotype has a handful of counts. The rearrangement uses TRBV20-1 and TRBJ2-5; D is perhaps TRBD1 (6 bases). The CDR3 runs to 15 residues. Trimming took off 0 bases at V and 7 bases at J, with 18 bases between the two ends. The germline V gene encodes CDR1 DFQATT and CDR2 SNEGSKA (reference sequence). This chain's CDR3 is CSARDRTQGSGTQYF. The CDR3 DNA reads as TGCAGTGCTAGAGATCGAACACAGGGTAGTGGGACCCAGTACTTC.

The V and J genes are TRBV24-1 and TRBJ1-2; D may be TRBD1 (5 bases). The CDR3 sequence is 13 residues long. Germline-derived CDR1 and CDR2 are KGHDR and SFDVKD. V lost 8 bases and J lost 6, with 15 bases in between. The CDR3 nucleotides read TGTGCCACCAATAATCTCCAGGGAGATGGCTACACCTTC. Protein sequence: CATNNLQGDGYTF.

The V call is TRBV19, the J call TRBJ1-1, with a possible D match to TRBD1 (5 bases). This CDR3 comprises 13 residues. The V end was cut by 6 bases, the J end by 4 bases, with 12 bases between. Germline-derived CDR1 and CDR2 are LNHDA and SQIVND (reference sequence). Here the CDR3 reads CASRAGWGTEAFF. The CDR3 DNA sequence: TGTGCCAGTAGGGCAGGGTGGGGCACTGAAGCTTTCTTT.

The chain recombines TRBV5-4 with TRBJ2-3; TRBD1 matches at 9 bases. The germline V gene has CDR1 SGHNT and CDR2 YYREEE (reference sequence). The CDR3 runs 17 residues. V lost 4 bases, J lost 6 bases, and 15 bases stayed unmatched. CDR3 in amino acids: CASSQVLGTGSEDTQYF. The CDR3 DNA follows: TGTGCCAGCAGCCAGGTGCTCGGGACAGGGAGTGAGGATACGCAGTATTTT.